The entry below describes one T cell receptor (beta chain). The sample comes from a study of blood T cell repertoires in COVID-19. Background on the study: The study drew acute and convalescent COVID-19 samples from the United States, Italy and Spain. PBMCs, B-cell-depleted T cells, or T cells were the source of the cDNA or gDNA that made up the material.

The V gene's germline CDR1 is KGHSH and CDR2 LQKENI. V dropped 1 base and J dropped 7; count of bases not matched to a gene: 7. The CDR3 is 14 amino acids. Per the authors' pipeline: How many nucleated cells were present was estimated from reference gene primer amplification. Assay: immunoSEQ multiplex PCR; the TCRdb copy retains only in-frame clones and omits some. V and J calls and clone size are given by that table; D and trimming were obtained from the DNA. The sample lists around 130,000 clones; approximately 84% were seen once. The clonotype was recovered from a human donor in a cohort sampled during active COVID-19. The specimen was peripheral blood. The chain has TRBV18 and TRBJ2-7; 7 bases line up with TRBD2. CDR3 amino acids: CASSPRPGEGEQYF. As DNA, the CDR3 is TGTGCCAGCTCACCACGTCCTGGGGAGGGGGAGCAGTACTTC.